Below, one T cell receptor beta chain is given with its context. The entry originates in a study of blood T cell repertoires in COVID-19. The wider study: Donors in the United States, Italy and Spain gave samples during acute or convalescent COVID-19. T cells, B-cell-depleted T cells, or PBMCs provided the cDNA or gDNA that served as material.

The CDR3 is 15 residues long. Germline loops: CDR1 SGDLS, CDR2 YYNGEE. Trimming shortened V by 0 bases and J by 1 base, and 8 bases separated the two germline ends. Profiled with immunoSEQ multiplex PCR; TCRdb holds only in-frame clones, not every one. The data hold under 250,000 clones, with about 88% observed a single time. The sequenced material came from peripheral blood. The rearrangement uses TRBV9 and TRBJ2-1; D is undetermined. The receptor was isolated from a man aged 45-60 years who had recovered from COVID-19. The CDR3 DNA follows: TGTGCCAGCAGCGTAGATCCGGAGTCCTACAATGAGCAGTTCTTC. Its protein product is CASSVDPESYNEQFF.